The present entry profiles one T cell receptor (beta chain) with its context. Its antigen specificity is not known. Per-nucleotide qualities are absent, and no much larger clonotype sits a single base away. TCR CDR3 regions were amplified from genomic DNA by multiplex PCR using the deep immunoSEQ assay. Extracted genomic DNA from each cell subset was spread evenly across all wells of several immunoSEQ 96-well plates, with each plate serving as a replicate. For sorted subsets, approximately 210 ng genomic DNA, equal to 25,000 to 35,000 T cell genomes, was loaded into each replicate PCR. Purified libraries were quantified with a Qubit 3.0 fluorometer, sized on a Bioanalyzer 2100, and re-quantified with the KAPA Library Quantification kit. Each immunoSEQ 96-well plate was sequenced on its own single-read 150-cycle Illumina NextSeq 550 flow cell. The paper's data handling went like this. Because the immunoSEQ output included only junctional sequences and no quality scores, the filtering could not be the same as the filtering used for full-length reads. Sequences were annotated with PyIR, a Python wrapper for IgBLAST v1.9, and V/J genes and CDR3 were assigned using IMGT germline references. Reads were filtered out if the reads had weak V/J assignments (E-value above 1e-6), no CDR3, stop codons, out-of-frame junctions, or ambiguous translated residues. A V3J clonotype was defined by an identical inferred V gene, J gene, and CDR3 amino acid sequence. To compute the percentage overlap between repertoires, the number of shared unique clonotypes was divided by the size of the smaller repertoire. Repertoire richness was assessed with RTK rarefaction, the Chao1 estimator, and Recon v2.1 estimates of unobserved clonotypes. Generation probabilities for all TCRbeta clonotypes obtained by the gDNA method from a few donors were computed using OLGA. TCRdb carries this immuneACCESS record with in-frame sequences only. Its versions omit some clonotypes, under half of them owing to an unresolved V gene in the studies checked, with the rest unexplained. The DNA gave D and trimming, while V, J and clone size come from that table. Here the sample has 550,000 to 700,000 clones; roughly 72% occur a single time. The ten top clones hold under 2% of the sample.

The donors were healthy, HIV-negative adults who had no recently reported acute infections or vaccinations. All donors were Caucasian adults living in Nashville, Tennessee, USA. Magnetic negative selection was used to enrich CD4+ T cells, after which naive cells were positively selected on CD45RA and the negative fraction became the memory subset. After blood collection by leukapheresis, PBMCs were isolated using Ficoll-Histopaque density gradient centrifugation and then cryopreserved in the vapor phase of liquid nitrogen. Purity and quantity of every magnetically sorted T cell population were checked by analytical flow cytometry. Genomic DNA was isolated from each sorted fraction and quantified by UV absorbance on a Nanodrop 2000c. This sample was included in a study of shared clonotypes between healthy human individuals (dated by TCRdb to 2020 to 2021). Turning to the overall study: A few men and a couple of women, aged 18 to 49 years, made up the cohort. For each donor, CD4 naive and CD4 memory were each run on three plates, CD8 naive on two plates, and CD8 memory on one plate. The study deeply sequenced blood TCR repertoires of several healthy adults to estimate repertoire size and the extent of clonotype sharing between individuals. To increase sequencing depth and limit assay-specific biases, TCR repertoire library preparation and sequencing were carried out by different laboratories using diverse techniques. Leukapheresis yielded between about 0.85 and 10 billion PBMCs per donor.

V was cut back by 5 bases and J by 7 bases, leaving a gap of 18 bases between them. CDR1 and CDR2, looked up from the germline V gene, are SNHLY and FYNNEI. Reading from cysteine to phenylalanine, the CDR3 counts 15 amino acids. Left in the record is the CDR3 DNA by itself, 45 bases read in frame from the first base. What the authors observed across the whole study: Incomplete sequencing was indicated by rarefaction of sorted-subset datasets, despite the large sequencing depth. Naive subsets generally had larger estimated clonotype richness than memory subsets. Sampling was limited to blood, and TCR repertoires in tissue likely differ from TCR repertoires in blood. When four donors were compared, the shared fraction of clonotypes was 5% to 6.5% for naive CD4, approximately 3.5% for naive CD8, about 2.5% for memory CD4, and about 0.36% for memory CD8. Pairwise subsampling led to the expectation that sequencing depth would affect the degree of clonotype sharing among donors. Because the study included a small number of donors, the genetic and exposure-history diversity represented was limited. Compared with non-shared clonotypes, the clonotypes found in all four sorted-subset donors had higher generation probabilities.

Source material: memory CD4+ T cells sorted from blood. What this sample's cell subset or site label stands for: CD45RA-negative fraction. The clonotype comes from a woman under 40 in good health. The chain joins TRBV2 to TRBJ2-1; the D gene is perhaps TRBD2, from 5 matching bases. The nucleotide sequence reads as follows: TGTGCCAGCAGTAATGAGGGCAGGACCCGGAATGAGCAGTTCTTC. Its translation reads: CASSNEGRTRNEQFF. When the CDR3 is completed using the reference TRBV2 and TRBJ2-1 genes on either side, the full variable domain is EPEVTQTPSHQVTQMGQEVILRCVPISNHLYFYWYRQILGQKVEFLVSFYNNEISEKSEIFDDQFSVERPDGSNFTLKIRSTKLEDSAMYFCASSNEGRTRNEQFFGPGTRLTVL.